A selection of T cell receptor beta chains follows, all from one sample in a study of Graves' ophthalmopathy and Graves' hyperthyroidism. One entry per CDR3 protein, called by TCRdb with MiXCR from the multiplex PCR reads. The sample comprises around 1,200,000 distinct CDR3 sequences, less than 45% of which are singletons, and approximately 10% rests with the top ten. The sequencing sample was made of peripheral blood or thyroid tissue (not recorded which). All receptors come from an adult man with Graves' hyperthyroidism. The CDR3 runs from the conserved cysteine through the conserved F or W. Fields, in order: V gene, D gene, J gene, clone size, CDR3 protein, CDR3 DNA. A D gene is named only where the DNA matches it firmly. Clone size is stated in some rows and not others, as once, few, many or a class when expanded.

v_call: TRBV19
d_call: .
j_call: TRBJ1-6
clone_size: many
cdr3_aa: CASSQLRGSHNSPLHF
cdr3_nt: TGTGCCAGTAGTCAATTGAGGGGGTCGCATAATTCACCCCTCCACTTT

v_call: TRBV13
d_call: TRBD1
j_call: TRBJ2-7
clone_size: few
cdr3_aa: CASNHRGRPDSYEQYF
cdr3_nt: TGTGCCAGCAACCACAGGGGCCGCCCAGATTCGTACGAGCAGTACTTC

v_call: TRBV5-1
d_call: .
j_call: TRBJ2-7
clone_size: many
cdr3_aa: CASSSTEGGEQYF
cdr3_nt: TGCGCCAGCAGCTCGACAGAAGGAGGGGAGCAGTACTTC

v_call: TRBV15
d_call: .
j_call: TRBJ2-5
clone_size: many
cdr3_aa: CATSRDPGRQETQYF
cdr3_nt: TGTGCCACCAGCAGAGATCCGGGGCGGCAAGAGACCCAGTACTTC

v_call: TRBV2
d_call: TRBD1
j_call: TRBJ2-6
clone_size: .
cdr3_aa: CASRDRGRSGANVLTF
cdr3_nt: TGTGCCAGCAGGGACAGGGGACGCTCTGGGGCCAACGTCCTGACTTTC

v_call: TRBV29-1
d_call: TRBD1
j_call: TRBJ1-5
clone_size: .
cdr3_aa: CSVESDRGRNQPQHF
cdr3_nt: TGCAGCGTTGAATCGGACAGGGGTCGGAATCAGCCCCAGCATTTT

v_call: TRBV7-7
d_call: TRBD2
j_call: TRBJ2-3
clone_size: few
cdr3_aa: CASSPATSDTDTQYF
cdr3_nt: TGTGCCAGCAGCCCCGCCACTAGCGACACAGATACGCAGTATTTT

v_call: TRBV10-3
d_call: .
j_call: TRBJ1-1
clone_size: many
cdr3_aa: CAISDYTEAFF
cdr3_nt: TGTGCCATCAGTGACTACACTGAAGCTTTCTTT

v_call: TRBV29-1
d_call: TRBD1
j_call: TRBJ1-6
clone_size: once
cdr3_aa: CSTLVGTGASPLHF
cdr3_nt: TGCAGCACCCTCGTGGGGACAGGGGCTTCACCCCTCCACTTT

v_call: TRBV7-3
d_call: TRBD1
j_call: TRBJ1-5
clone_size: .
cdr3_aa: CASSTGTGAGETQHF
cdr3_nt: TGTGCCAGCAGCACTGGGACAGGGGCAGGGGAGACCCAGCATTTT

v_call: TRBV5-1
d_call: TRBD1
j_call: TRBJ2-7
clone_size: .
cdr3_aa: CASSTTGQDYEQYF
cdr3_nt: TGCGCCAGCAGTACGACAGGGCAGGACTACGAGCAGTACTTC

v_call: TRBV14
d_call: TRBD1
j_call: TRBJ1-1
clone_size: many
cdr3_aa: CASSEGAGMNTEAFF
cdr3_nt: TGTGCCAGCAGCGAGGGGGCAGGGATGAACACTGAAGCTTTCTTT

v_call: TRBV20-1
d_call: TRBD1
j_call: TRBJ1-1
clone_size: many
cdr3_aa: CSAEDRGRAGTEAFF
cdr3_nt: TGCAGTGCTGAAGACAGGGGGCGGGCTGGCACTGAAGCTTTCTTT

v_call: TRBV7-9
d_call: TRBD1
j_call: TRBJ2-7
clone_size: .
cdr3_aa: CASGFGTEYEQYF
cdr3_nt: TGTGCCAGCGGCTTCGGGACAGAGTACGAGCAGTACTTC

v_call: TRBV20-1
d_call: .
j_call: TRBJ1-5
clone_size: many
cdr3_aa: CSARWVGSGQPQHF
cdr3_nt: TGCAGTGCTAGATGGGTGGGGAGTGGTCAGCCCCAGCATTTT

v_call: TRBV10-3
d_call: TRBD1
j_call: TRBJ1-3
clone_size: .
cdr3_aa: CAINGQGTSNTIYF
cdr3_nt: TGTGCCATCAATGGACAGGGGACAAGCAACACCATATATTTT

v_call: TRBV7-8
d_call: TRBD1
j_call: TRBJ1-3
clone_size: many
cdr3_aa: CASSFTGDFRNTIYF
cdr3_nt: TGTGCCAGCAGTTTCACAGGGGACTTCAGAAACACCATATATTTT

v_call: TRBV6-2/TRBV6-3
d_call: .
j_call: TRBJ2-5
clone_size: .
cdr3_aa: CASSYQLDQETQYF
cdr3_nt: TGTGCCAGCAGTTACCAGTTAGATCAAGAGACCCAGTACTTC

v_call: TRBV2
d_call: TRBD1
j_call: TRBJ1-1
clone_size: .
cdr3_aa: CASQRGTGKTTEAFF
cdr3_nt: TGTGCCAGCCAGAGAGGGACAGGGAAGACGACTGAAGCTTTCTTT

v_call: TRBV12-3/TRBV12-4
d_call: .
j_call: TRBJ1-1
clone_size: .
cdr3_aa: CASSFHSTNTEAFF
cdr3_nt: TGTGCCAGCAGTTTCCACAGTACTAACACTGAAGCTTTCTTT

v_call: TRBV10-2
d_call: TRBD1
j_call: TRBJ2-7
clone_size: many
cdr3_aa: CAISDRGSYEQYF
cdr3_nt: TGCGCCATATCGGACAGGGGCTCCTACGAGCAGTACTTC

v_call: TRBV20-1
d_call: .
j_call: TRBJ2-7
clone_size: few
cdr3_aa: CSARGGGGSHHF
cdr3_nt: TGCAGTGCTAGAGGGGGAGGAGGGAGCCATCACTTC

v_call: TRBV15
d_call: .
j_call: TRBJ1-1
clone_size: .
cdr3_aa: CATSRGYSDTEAFF
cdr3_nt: TGTGCCACCAGCAGAGGGTATTCGGACACTGAAGCTTTCTTT

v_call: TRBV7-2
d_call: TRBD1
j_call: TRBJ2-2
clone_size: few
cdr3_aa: CASSFRDRQPGELFF
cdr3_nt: TGTGCCAGCAGCTTTAGGGACAGGCAGCCCGGGGAGCTGTTTTTT

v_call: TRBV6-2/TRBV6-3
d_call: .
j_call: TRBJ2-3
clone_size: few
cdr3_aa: CATNLASTDTQYF
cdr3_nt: TGTGCCACCAACTTGGCTAGCACAGATACGCAGTATTTT

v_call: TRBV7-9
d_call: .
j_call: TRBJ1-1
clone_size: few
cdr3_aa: CASSFNGHLAFF
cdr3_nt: TGTGCCAGCAGTTTTAACGGTCACCTGGCTTTCTTT

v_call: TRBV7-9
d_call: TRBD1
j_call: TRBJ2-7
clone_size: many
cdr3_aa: CASSFWGQGVYEQYF
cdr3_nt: TGTGCCAGCAGCTTTTGGGGACAGGGGGTCTACGAGCAGTACTTC

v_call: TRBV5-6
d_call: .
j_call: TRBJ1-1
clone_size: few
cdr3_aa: CASSIGQLRAFF
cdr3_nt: TGTGCCAGCAGCATTGGACAGCTGAGAGCTTTCTTT

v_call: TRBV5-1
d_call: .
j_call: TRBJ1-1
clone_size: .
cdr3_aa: CASSLMGALNTEAFF
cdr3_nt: TGCGCCAGCAGCTTAATGGGAGCGTTGAACACTGAAGCTTTCTTT

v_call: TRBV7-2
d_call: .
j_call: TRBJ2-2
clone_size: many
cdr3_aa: CASSLWPTANTGELFF
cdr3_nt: TGTGCCAGCAGCTTATGGCCGACAGCGAACACCGGGGAGCTGTTTTTT

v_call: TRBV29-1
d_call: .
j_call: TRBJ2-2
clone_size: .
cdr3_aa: CSAEGALNTGELFF
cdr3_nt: TGCAGCGCCGAAGGGGCCCTGAACACCGGGGAGCTGTTTTTT

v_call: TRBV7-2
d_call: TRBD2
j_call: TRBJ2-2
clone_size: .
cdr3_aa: CASSPGGTSGGELFF
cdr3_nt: TGTGCCAGCAGCCCGGGCGGGACTAGCGGAGGGGAGCTGTTTTTT

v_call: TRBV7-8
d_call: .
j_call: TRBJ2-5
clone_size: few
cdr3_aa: CASSSKRVAPLGETQYF
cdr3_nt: TGTGCCAGCAGCTCCAAGCGGGTAGCGCCCTTGGGAGAGACCCAGTACTTC

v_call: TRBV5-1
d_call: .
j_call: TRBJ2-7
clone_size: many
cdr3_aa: CASSPDREQYF
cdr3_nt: TGCGCCAGCAGCCCTGACAGGGAGCAGTACTTC

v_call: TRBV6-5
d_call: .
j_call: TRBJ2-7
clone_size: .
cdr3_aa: CASSYGTNSYEQYF
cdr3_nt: TGTGCCAGCAGTTACGGGACAAATTCCTACGAGCAGTACTTC

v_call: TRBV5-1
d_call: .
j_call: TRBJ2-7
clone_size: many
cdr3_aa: CASSLGAVYEQYF
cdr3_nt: TGCGCCAGCAGCTTGGGTGCTGTCTACGAGCAGTACTTC

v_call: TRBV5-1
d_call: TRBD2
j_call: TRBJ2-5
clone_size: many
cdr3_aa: CASRGTSVIQETQYF
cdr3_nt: TGCGCCAGCAGGGGGACTAGCGTTATACAAGAGACCCAGTACTTC

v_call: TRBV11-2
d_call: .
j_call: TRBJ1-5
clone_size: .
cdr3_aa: CASSPGTISNQPQHF
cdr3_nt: TGTGCCAGCAGCCCCGGGACAATTAGCAATCAGCCCCAGCATTTT

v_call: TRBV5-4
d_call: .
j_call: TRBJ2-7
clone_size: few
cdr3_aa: CASSSWTEGYEQYF
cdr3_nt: TGTGCCAGCAGCTCCTGGACTGAGGGCTACGAGCAGTACTTC

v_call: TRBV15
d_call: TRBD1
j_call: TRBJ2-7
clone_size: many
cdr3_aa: CATSPWTGDSYEQYF
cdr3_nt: TGTGCCACCAGCCCCTGGACAGGAGATTCCTACGAGCAGTACTTC

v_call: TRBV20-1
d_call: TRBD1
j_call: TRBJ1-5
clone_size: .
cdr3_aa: CSAREITGVSQPQHF
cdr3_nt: TGCAGTGCCAGAGAGATAACAGGGGTTAGTCAGCCCCAGCATTTT

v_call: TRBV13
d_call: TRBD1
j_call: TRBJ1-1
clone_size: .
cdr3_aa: CASSLEQGGSTEAFF
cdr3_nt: TGTGCCAGCAGCTTAGAACAGGGGGGGAGTACTGAAGCTTTCTTT

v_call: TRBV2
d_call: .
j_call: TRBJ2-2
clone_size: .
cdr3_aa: CASSFRANTGELFF
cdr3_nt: TGTGCCAGCAGTTTTCGGGCCAACACCGGGGAGCTGTTTTTT

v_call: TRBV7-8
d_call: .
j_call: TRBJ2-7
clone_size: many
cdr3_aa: CASSLGSGSGIEQYF
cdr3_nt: TGTGCCAGCAGCTTAGGTTCAGGGTCAGGGATTGAGCAGTACTTC

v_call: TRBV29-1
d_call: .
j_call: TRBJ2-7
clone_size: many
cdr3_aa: CSVWTPGTYEQYF
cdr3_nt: TGCAGCGTTTGGACCCCGGGGACCTACGAGCAGTACTTC

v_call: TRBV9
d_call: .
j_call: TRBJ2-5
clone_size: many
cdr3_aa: CASSVGGRTGETQYF
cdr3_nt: TGTGCCAGCAGCGTAGGAGGGCGGACCGGGGAGACCCAGTACTTC

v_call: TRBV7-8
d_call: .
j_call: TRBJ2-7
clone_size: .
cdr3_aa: CASIGTDSASYEQYF
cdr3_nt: TGTGCCAGCATCGGGACCGACAGTGCCAGCTACGAGCAGTACTTC

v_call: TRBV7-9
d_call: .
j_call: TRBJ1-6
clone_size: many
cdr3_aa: CASSLRGPQGSDSPLHF
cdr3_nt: TGTGCCAGCAGCTTAAGGGGTCCACAGGGAAGCGATTCACCCCTCCACTTT

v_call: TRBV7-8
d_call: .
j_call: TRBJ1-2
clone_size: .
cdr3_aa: CASSPRGGPWYGYTF
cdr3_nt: TGTGCCAGCAGCCCCCGGGGAGGTCCCTGGTACGGCTACACCTTC

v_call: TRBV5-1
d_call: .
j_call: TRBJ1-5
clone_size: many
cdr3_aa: CASSLGLQGGSNQPQHF
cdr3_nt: TGCGCCAGCAGCTTGGGATTACAGGGTGGGAGCAATCAGCCCCAGCATTTT

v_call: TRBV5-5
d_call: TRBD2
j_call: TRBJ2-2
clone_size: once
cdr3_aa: CASRWGTSGNTGELFF
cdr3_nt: TGTGCCAGCAGATGGGGGACTAGCGGGAACACCGGGGAGCTGTTTTTT

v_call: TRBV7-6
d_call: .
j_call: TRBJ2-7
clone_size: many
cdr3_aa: CASSPREAYEQYF
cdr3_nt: TGTGCCAGCAGCCCCCGAGAAGCCTACGAGCAGTACTTC

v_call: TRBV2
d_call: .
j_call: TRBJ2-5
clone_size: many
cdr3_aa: CASSPRSIAAQETQYF
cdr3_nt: TGTGCCAGCAGTCCACGATCCATAGCAGCCCAAGAGACCCAGTACTTC

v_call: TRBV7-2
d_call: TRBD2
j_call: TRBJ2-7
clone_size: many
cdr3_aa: CASSLARGGQAPGEQYF
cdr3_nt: TGTGCCAGCAGCTTAGCGCGGGGAGGGCAAGCCCCTGGGGAGCAGTACTTC

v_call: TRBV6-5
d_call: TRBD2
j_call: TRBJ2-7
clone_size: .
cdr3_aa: CASSYSGFSYEQYF
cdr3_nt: TGTGCCAGCAGTTATAGCGGGTTTTCCTACGAGCAGTACTTC

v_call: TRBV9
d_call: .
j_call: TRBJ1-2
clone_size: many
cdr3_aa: CASSLGPIANYGYTF
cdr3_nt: TGTGCCAGCAGCCTGGGTCCTATAGCTAACTATGGCTACACCTTC